This T cell receptor beta chain was retrieved from a study of shared clonotypes between healthy human individuals. An even split of each subset's genomic DNA across several immunoSEQ plates was performed. In the original analysis: Sequence data from immunoSEQ were junction-only and lacked quality scores; consequently, filtering differed. This table comes from immunoSEQ multiplex PCR, and its TCRdb copy is limited to in-frame clones, with some not included. The V and J calls and the clone size are those of that table, but D and trimming were determined from the DNA. The data show approximately 510,000 clones, less than 85% seen once. Germline lookup yields CDR1 MDHEN and CDR2 SYDVKM. The CDR3 length is 13 residues. Donors were Caucasian adults residing in Nashville, Tennessee, USA.

The material sequenced was PBMCs. This receptor was taken from a woman aged 40-49 years in good health. Some clones in this sample may be carry-over from other donors' samples. This chain links TRBV28 with TRBJ2-5, with TRBD2 matching over 7 bases. The DNA end is a closer match to TRBJ2-7, so the J assignment may be wrong. The CDR3 DNA follows: TGTGCCAGCCTTAGACCTAGCGGCTACGAGCAGTACTTC. Translating it yields CASLRPSGYEQYF.